This T cell receptor beta chain is drawn from a study of blood T cells in healthy people across ages. Study-level results: It was found that TCR beta diversity correlated strongly with the percentage of naive T cells.

To note about this clonotype: Its cognate antigen is unknown.

Sample-barcoded 5' priming and a J-beta primer mix drove a second PCR of roughly 6 to 12 cycles. The authors tagged each cDNA molecule using a template-switch adaptor with 12 random nucleotides. A minimum of 2.5 million CDR3-containing paired-end reads was obtained for each sample. TCRdb used MiXCR to reprocess the 5' RACE reads, holding one entry per CDR3 protein. The sample has some 1.5 million distinct CDR3 sequences, under 30% seen once. Germline V CDR1 and CDR2: SEHNR, FQNEAQ (reference sequence). This CDR3 region has 10 residues. V lost 5 bases and J lost 10, with 8 bases in between. The clonotype comes from a woman aged 25 to 39 in good health. J is TRBJ1-1 and V is TRBV7-9; the D is unclear. Specimen: blood. The CDR3 loop reads CASSTVRAFF. CDR3 in DNA: TGTGCCAGCAGCACCGTAAGAGCTTTCTTT. The complete variable domain, with remaining parts taken from reference TRBV7-9 and TRBJ1-1, reads DTGVSQNPRHKITKRGQNVTFRCDPISEHNRLYWYRQTLGQGPEFLTYFQNEAQLEKSRLLSDRFSAERPKGSFSTLEIQRTEQGDSAMYLCASSTVRAFFGQGTRLTVV.